A single sample gave rise to the 19 T cell receptor beta chains below, sequenced in a study of T cell responses to AZD1222 COVID-19 vaccine. The method was immunoSEQ multiplex PCR; TCRdb's version includes in-frame clones alone and lacks a portion of them. The sample contains roughly 100,000 clones, 85% to 90% of which appear only once. The material sequenced was peripheral blood, taken 28 days after the second AZD1222 dose. These receptors originate from an adult who received the AZD1222 COVID-19 vaccine.

The chain combines TRBV9 with TRBJ1-2; the D is unclear. This CDR3 comprises 12 residues. Trimming took 0 bases from V and 6 from J, leaving 6 bases between them. Looked up from germline, CDR1 is SGDLS and CDR2 is YYNGEE. CDR3: CASSVDGDGYTF. The CDR3, as DNA: TGTGCCAGCAGCGTAGACGGGGATGGCTACACCTTC.

This clone was detected once. The chain links TRBV7-2 to TRBJ2-3; D perhaps matches TRBD1 (5 bases). The CDR3 contains 13 residues. Trimming pared 7 bases from V and 2 bases from J, leaving 10 bases between. Germline V CDR1 and CDR2: SGHTA, FQGNSA. The CDR3 DNA follows: TGTGCCAGCACCAGGGCTCTCACAGATACGCAGTATTTT. Translating gives CASTRALTDTQYF.

V is TRBV5-5 and J is TRBJ1-4, with no clear D. There are 14 residues in the CDR3. V was shortened by 4 bases and J by 6 bases, with 13 bases between the two germline ends. CDR1 is SGHKS, CDR2 YYEKEE, per germline (reference sequence). CDR3 sequence: CASSLGTNDEKLFF. The CDR3 DNA reads as TGTGCCAGCAGCCTAGGAACAAACGATGAAAAACTGTTTTTT. The full variable domain, completed using reference TRBV5-5 and TRBJ1-4, is DAGVTQSPTHLIKTRGQQVTLRCSPISGHKSVSWYQQVLGQGPQFIFQYYEKEERGRGNFPDRFSARQFPNYSSELNVNALLLGDSALYLCASSLGTNDEKLFFGSGTQLSVL.

The rearrangement joins TRBV7-2 to TRBJ2-1; 7 bases map to TRBD2. The CDR3 has 13 residues. Trimming removed 4 bases from V and 9 bases from J; junction bases left unmatched: 6. Germline-derived CDR1 and CDR2 are SGHTA and FQGNSA. The chain's CDR3 is CASSSLSSGEQFF. The CDR3 nucleotides read TGTGCCAGCAGCTCCCTCTCTAGCGGTGAGCAGTTCTTC.

The rearrangement links TRBV3-1 (or the pseudogene TRBV3-2) to TRBJ1-5, with D unclear. Trimming took off 0 bases at V and 3 bases at J, with 12 bases between the two ends. CDR3 length: 16 amino acids. Germline V lookup: CDR1 LGHDT, CDR2 YNNKEL (reference sequence). CDR3 DNA: TGTGCCAGCAGCCAAGATCCCCAGGAGGTCAATCAGCCCCAGCATTTT. It encodes CASSQDPQEVNQPQHF.

This chain joins TRBV15 and TRBJ1-3, with D perhaps matching TRBD1 (5 bases). Germline values: CDR1 LNHNV, CDR2 YYDKDF (reference sequence). There are 16 residues in the CDR3. Trimming removed 1 base from V and 4 bases from J, with 14 bases in between. CDR3 amino acids: CATSRAQGLGGNTIYF. In DNA form, the CDR3 reads TGTGCCACCAGCAGAGCTCAGGGACTAGGAGGAAACACCATATATTTT.

The genes are TRBV13 and TRBJ2-5; tentative D call: TRBD1 (6 bases). The CDR3 covers 12 residues. The V end was cut by 5 bases, the J end by 7 bases, with 11 bases between. The germline V gene has CDR1 PRHDT and CDR2 FYEKMQ (reference sequence). CDR3 sequence reads: CASSRTDGTQYF. CDR3 nucleotides: TGTGCCAGCAGCCGGACAGACGGGACCCAGTACTTC.

A remark on this clone: Relative to the germline gene, one junction end is altered; a read error may explain this. CDR3 residues: CASSLAPLAPSVF. CDR3 DNA: TGTGCCAGCAGCTTAGCGCCGCTAGCGCCATCGGTCTTC. The chain couples TRBV7-9 to TRBJ2-7, with D perhaps TRBD2 (6 bases). The CDR3 sequence is 13 residues long. Per the germline V gene, CDR1 is SEHNR and CDR2 is FQNEAQ (reference sequence).

The chain uses TRBV5-1 and TRBJ2-1; possibly TRBD1 or TRBD2 for D (5 bases each). V lost 0 bases and J 0 bases, leaving 10 bases between the germline ends. Germline CDR1 SGHRS, CDR2 YFSETQ. The CDR3 is made up of 16 amino acids. Here the CDR3 reads CASSLGQRSSYNEQFF. The CDR3 bases are TGCGCCAGCAGCTTGGGACAGCGGAGCTCCTACAATGAGCAGTTCTTC.

The V gene is TRBV7-9, the J gene TRBJ1-6; no definite D call. The CDR3 has 14 amino acids. Between the trimmed V and J ends, which lost 2 bases and 2 bases, there was a span of 4 bases. The germline V gene encodes CDR1 SEHNR and CDR2 FQNEAQ (reference sequence). The CDR3 protein is CASSLLAYNSPLHF. CDR3 DNA sequence: TGTGCCAGCAGCTTACTGGCCTATAATTCACCCCTCCACTTT.

This clone showed up just once. The V call is TRBV5-1, the J call TRBJ2-5; unclear D gene. Germline CDR1 reads SGHRS; CDR2 reads YFSETQ. The V end lost 6 bases, the J end lost 3 bases, and 18 bases lay between the germline ends. This CDR3 has 15 amino acids. The CDR3 DNA reads TGCGCCAGCACCCCTATGGGAAATATTGAAGAGACCCAGTACTTC. Its protein is CASTPMGNIEETQYF.

This chain connects TRBV2 to TRBJ1-2; perhaps TRBD1 as D (5 bases). Germline V gene data show CDR1 as SNHLY and CDR2 as FYNNEI. The CDR3 consists of 14 residues. V dropped 5 bases and J dropped 5 bases, with 15 bases sitting between them. The CDR3 nucleotides are TGTGCCAGCAGTCCAGGGATGCTTGATTATGGCTACACCTTC. Protein: CASSPGMLDYGYTF.

The chain employs TRBV5-1 and TRBJ1-3, with a weak D call TRBD1 (6 bases). The CDR3 is 15 residues long. CDR1 and CDR2 from the germline V gene are SGHRS and YFSETQ. V shed 4 bases and J shed 0 bases, with 11 bases lying between them. CDR3 nucleotide sequence: TGCGCCAGCAGCCCGGGACACTTCTCTGGAAACACCATATATTTT. It yields the protein CASSPGHFSGNTIYF.

V is TRBV27 and J is TRBJ1-5; D remains unclear. The CDR3 consists of 15 residues. The ends were cut back, 2 bases at V and 2 bases at J, with 10 bases in the middle. Germline V gives CDR1 MNHEY, CDR2 SMNVEV (reference sequence). CDR3 loop: CASSLGSQGNQPQHF. CDR3 bases: TGTGCCAGCAGTTTAGGGAGTCAGGGCAATCAGCCCCAGCATTTT.

This chain connects TRBV7-8 to TRBJ2-3; 12 bases match TRBD2. V gave up 5 bases and J gave up 5 bases; unmatched junction bases: 5. From germline, CDR1 is SGHVS and CDR2 FQNEAQ. The CDR3 sequence is 15 residues long. The CDR3 DNA reads as TGTGCCAGCAGCCGGACTAGCGGGACGCGAGATACGCAGTATTTT. Amino acid sequence: CASSRTSGTRDTQYF.

V usage is TRBV28 and J usage is TRBJ2-3, with 9 positions matching TRBD2. The germline CDR1 and CDR2 sequences are MDHEN and SYDVKM. The length of the CDR3 is 20 residues. Losses at the gene ends were 7 bases for V and 0 bases for J; bases not matched to a gene: 20. The CDR3 loop reads CASKPWRRREGEDSTDTQYF. The CDR3 DNA reads as TGTGCCAGCAAACCATGGAGAAGGCGGGAGGGGGAGGATAGCACAGATACGCAGTATTTT.

In this sample, this clone turned up once. The chain has TRBV28 and TRBJ2-7; 8 bases are a match to TRBD1. The CDR3 has 12 amino acids. Germline CDR1 is MDHEN and CDR2 is SYDVKM. After removal of 11 bases from V and 1 base from J, the junction contained 4 bases not matched to a gene. This chain's CDR3 is CASRTGSYEQYF. The CDR3 region has the DNA TGTGCCTCCCGGACAGGGTCCTACGAGCAGTACTTC.

The chain recombines TRBV27 with TRBJ2-7; 7 bases are shared with TRBD1. CDR3 length: 14 residues. CDR1 is MNHEY, CDR2 SMNVEV, per germline (reference sequence). V trimming: 5 bases; J trimming: 7 bases; junction bases outside the gene matches: 11. CDR3 nucleotides: TGTGCCAGCAGTCTCCAGGACAGGACGGGTGAGCAGTACTTC. This translates into CASSLQDRTGEQYF.

The V call is TRBV25-1, the J call TRBJ2-7; TRBD1 matches 12 bases. V lost 9 bases and J lost 6; bases outside the gene matches: 6. Germline-derived CDR1 and CDR2 are MGHDK and SYGVNS. The CDR3 consists of 13 residues. CDR3 DNA: TGTGCCAGTAGGGGACAGGGGGCAGGCGAGCAGTACTTC. Amino acid sequence: CASRGQGAGEQYF.